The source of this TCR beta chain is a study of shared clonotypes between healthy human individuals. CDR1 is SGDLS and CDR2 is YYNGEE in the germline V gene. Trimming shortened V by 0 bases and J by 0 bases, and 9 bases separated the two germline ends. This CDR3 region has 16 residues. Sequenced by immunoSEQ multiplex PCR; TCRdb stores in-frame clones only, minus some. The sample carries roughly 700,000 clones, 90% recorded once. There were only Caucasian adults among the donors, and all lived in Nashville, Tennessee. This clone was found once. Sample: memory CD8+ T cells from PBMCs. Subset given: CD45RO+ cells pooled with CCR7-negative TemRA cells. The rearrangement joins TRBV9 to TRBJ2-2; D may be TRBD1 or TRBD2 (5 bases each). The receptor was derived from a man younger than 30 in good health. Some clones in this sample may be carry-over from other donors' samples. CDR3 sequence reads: CASSVVEGSNTGELFF. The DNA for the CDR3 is TGTGCCAGCAGCGTAGTTGAGGGGTCGAACACCGGGGAGCTGTTTTTT.